This TCR beta chain was identified during a study of shared clonotypes between healthy human individuals. Study in general: The donor group consisted of two women and a few men, aged 18 to 49. Study results and caveats: In contrast to clonotypes shared by all four donors, non-shared clonotypes had lower generation probabilities.

Every subset's genomic DNA went evenly onto several immunoSEQ plates. Replicate PCRs for sorted subsets used approximately 220 ng DNA; this equaled 25,000 to 30,000 T cell genomes. Clones were read by immunoSEQ multiplex PCR, and TCRdb kept only the in-frame ones, dropping some. Here the sample spans around 2.5 million clones, more than 85% being singletons. In the case of this clone: The antigen is undetermined.

There are 15 residues in the CDR3. Trimming stripped 2 bases from V and 3 bases from J, with 12 bases between. The V gene's germline CDR1 is MNHEY and CDR2 SVGAGI. The chain links TRBV6-5 to TRBJ2-3, with D possibly matching TRBD1 (7 bases). The specimen sequenced was naive CD4+ T cells from PBMCs. Subset defined: CD45RA+ positively selected. The clonotype comes from a man aged 18-30 years in good health. Some clones in this sample may be carry-over from other donors' samples. The CDR3 coding sequence is TGTGCCAGCAGTTACCAGGGGGGAGTGACAGATACGCAGTATTTT. Amino acids: CASSYQGGVTDTQYF.